Listed below are T cell receptor beta chains from one sample, sequenced in a study of somatic mutations in cytotoxic T cells in rheumatoid arthritis. Repertoires were generated with immunoSEQ multiplex PCR, while TCRdb's copy carries only in-frame clones and drops some. The sample lists under 11,000 clones, 77% occurring once. Sequencing used CD8+ T cells sorted from blood. These receptors all stem from a man aged 50 to 59 in good health. Each CDR3 is given with its conserved first and last residue. Fields, in order: D gene, J gene, clone size, V gene, CDR3 DNA, CDR3 protein. A D gene is named only where the DNA matches it firmly. Size values are once, few and many counts, or a class for expanded clones, and some rows have none.

d_gene: TRBD2; j_gene: TRBJ2-5; abundance: NA; v_gene: TRBV11-3; CDR3nt: TGTGCCAGCAGCTTGGGCGGGGGACAAGAGACCCAGTACTTC; CDR3aa: CASSLGGGQETQYF
d_gene: NA; j_gene: TRBJ2-5; abundance: NA; v_gene: TRBV13; CDR3nt: TGTGCCAGCAGCTTAGAAAACCTCGGGGGGACCCAGTACTTC; CDR3aa: CASSLENLGGTQYF
d_gene: NA; j_gene: TRBJ2-5; abundance: NA; v_gene: TRBV6-5; CDR3nt: TGTGCCAGCAGTGGAGCCCCTCAAGAGACCCAGTACTTC; CDR3aa: CASSGAPQETQYF
d_gene: TRBD1; j_gene: TRBJ1-1; abundance: once; v_gene: TRBV7-9; CDR3nt: TGTGCCAGCAGCATGGGACAGGGGATAGGGAACACTGAAGCTTTCTTT; CDR3aa: CASSMGQGIGNTEAFF
d_gene: TRBD1; j_gene: TRBJ1-4; abundance: NA; v_gene: TRBV7-8; CDR3nt: TGTGCCAGCAGCCCCCTCCCCGGGACAGCTAATGAAAAACTGTTTTTT; CDR3aa: CASSPLPGTANEKLFF
d_gene: NA; j_gene: TRBJ1-1; abundance: NA; v_gene: TRBV6-6; CDR3nt: TGTGCCAGCTTCCGATCAGGTGAGGGCACTGAAGCTTTCTTT; CDR3aa: CASFRSGEGTEAFF
d_gene: NA; j_gene: TRBJ2-7; abundance: NA; v_gene: TRBV7-9; CDR3nt: TGTGCCAGCAGTCCCCCAGCAGGGGCATACGAGCAGTACTTC; CDR3aa: CASSPPAGAYEQYF
d_gene: TRBD2; j_gene: TRBJ2-1; abundance: NA; v_gene: TRBV7-9; CDR3nt: TGTGCCAGCAGCCTTCGAGCGGGAGCCTACAATGAGCAGTTCTTC; CDR3aa: CASSLRAGAYNEQFF
d_gene: TRBD2; j_gene: TRBJ2-5; abundance: NA; v_gene: TRBV9; CDR3nt: TGTGCCAGCAGCGTCTCCCCCGGGACTAGCGCACCAGAGACCCAGTACTTC; CDR3aa: CASSVSPGTSAPETQYF
d_gene: NA; j_gene: TRBJ1-1; abundance: medium-sized; v_gene: TRBV11-2; CDR3nt: TGTGCCAGCAGGTACGGGGGAATGAACACTGAAGCTTTCTTT; CDR3aa: CASRYGGMNTEAFF
d_gene: TRBD2; j_gene: TRBJ2-7; abundance: NA; v_gene: TRBV27; CDR3nt: TGTGCCAGCAGTCCGGGACTAGCGGGAGTGTACGAGCAGTACTTC; CDR3aa: CASSPGLAGVYEQYF
d_gene: NA; j_gene: TRBJ2-3; abundance: NA; v_gene: TRBV27; CDR3nt: TGTGCCAGCAGGACCGGGACAAGCACAGATACGCAGTATTTT; CDR3aa: CASRTGTSTDTQYF
d_gene: NA; j_gene: TRBJ2-7; abundance: NA; v_gene: TRBV28; CDR3nt: TGTGCCAGCAGCTACGAGACAGGAACCTACGAGCAGTACTTC; CDR3aa: CASSYETGTYEQYF
d_gene: TRBD1; j_gene: TRBJ1-6; abundance: few; v_gene: TRBV28; CDR3nt: TGTGCCAGCAGCCGGGGACAGGGCTATAATTCACCCCTCCACTTT; CDR3aa: CASSRGQGYNSPLHF
d_gene: NA; j_gene: TRBJ1-1; abundance: NA; v_gene: TRBV11-2; CDR3nt: TGTGCCAGCAGCTTAGTGGTCCTAGGGGCCAACACTGAAGCTTTCTTT; CDR3aa: CASSLVVLGANTEAFF
d_gene: TRBD2; j_gene: TRBJ2-5; abundance: NA; v_gene: TRBV4-1; CDR3nt: TGCGCCAGCAGCCAAGATTGGGCTAGCGGTGAAGAGACCCAGTACTTC; CDR3aa: CASSQDWASGEETQYF
d_gene: NA; j_gene: TRBJ2-7; abundance: NA; v_gene: TRBV2; CDR3nt: TGTGCCAGCAGGACCTCCAGGGAAACGGGCTACGAGCAGTACTTC; CDR3aa: CASRTSRETGYEQYF
d_gene: NA; j_gene: TRBJ2-1; abundance: few; v_gene: TRBV9; CDR3nt: TGTGCCAGCAGCGTAGGAGGGTTTGGTGAGCAGTTCTTC; CDR3aa: CASSVGGFGEQFF
d_gene: NA; j_gene: TRBJ2-7; abundance: medium-sized; v_gene: TRBV4-1; CDR3nt: TGCGCCAGCAGCCAAATCGGTTTCTACGAGCAGTACTTC; CDR3aa: CASSQIGFYEQYF
d_gene: TRBD1; j_gene: TRBJ2-7; abundance: medium-sized; v_gene: TRBV29-1; CDR3nt: TGCAGCCTCAAGGAGGGACAGGGGCCAAACTACGAGCAGTACTTC; CDR3aa: CSLKEGQGPNYEQYF
d_gene: NA; j_gene: TRBJ2-7; abundance: NA; v_gene: TRBV10-2; CDR3nt: TGCGCCAGCAGGGACAGTGTTAGGTTCTACGAGCAGTACTTC; CDR3aa: CASRDSVRFYEQYF
d_gene: TRBD1; j_gene: TRBJ1-2; abundance: NA; v_gene: TRBV25-1; CDR3nt: TGTGCCAGCAGGGAAGACAGGGAAAGAGAGTACACCTTC; CDR3aa: CASREDREREYTF
d_gene: NA; j_gene: TRBJ1-2; abundance: NA; v_gene: TRBV4-1; CDR3nt: TGCGCCAGCAGCCACCCTTTGACAGGCGGCTACACCTTC; CDR3aa: CASSHPLTGGYTF
d_gene: NA; j_gene: TRBJ1-3; abundance: few; v_gene: TRBV5-6; CDR3nt: TGTGCCAGCAGCTTTTTGTGGAGCTCTGGAAACACCATATATTTT; CDR3aa: CASSFLWSSGNTIYF
d_gene: NA; j_gene: TRBJ1-2; abundance: NA; v_gene: TRBV27; CDR3nt: TGTGCCAGCAGTCCCCCGGGGGTTGGCTATGGCTACACCTTC; CDR3aa: CASSPPGVGYGYTF
d_gene: NA; j_gene: TRBJ1-2; abundance: NA; v_gene: TRBV4-1; CDR3nt: TGCGCCAACGGGTATGGGGGGGCCACCCCCCCTCTCACCTTC; CDR3aa: CANGYGGATPPLTF
d_gene: NA; j_gene: TRBJ2-1; abundance: NA; v_gene: TRBV7-9; CDR3nt: TGTGCCAGCAGCTTCTCGGACAGCTCCTACAATGAGCAGTTCTTC; CDR3aa: CASSFSDSSYNEQFF
d_gene: NA; j_gene: TRBJ2-7; abundance: NA; v_gene: TRBV7-6; CDR3nt: TGTGCCAGCAGCCCCAGGGAGGCCTACGAGCAGTACTTC; CDR3aa: CASSPREAYEQYF
d_gene: NA; j_gene: TRBJ1-1; abundance: NA; v_gene: TRBV5-1; CDR3nt: TGCGCCAGCAGCTTGGGGGGGCGCAGTGAAGCTTTCTTT; CDR3aa: CASSLGGRSEAFF
d_gene: TRBD2; j_gene: TRBJ2-1; abundance: NA; v_gene: TRBV28; CDR3nt: TGTGCCAGCAGCCCTCCGGGGGCTAGCGGGAGCAATGAGCAGTTCTTC; CDR3aa: CASSPPGASGSNEQFF
d_gene: NA; j_gene: TRBJ2-2; abundance: once; v_gene: TRBV7-8; CDR3nt: TGTGCCAGCAGCTTCCGAGGAGCTATCTCCAGGGAGCTGTTTTTT; CDR3aa: CASSFRGAISRELFF
d_gene: TRBD1; j_gene: TRBJ2-7; abundance: NA; v_gene: TRBV4-2; CDR3nt: TGTGCCAGCAGCCAACCAGGACAGGGCCTAGACTACGAGCAGTACTTC; CDR3aa: CASSQPGQGLDYEQYF
d_gene: NA; j_gene: TRBJ1-1; abundance: NA; v_gene: TRBV30; CDR3nt: TGTGCCTGGAGCTTCGGGAGCCGGAACACTGAAGCTTTCTTT; CDR3aa: CAWSFGSRNTEAFF
d_gene: TRBD2; j_gene: TRBJ2-7; abundance: once; v_gene: TRBV28; CDR3nt: TGTGCCAGCAGCCTAACGAGCGGGAAATCCTACGAGCAGTACTTC; CDR3aa: CASSLTSGKSYEQYF
d_gene: NA; j_gene: TRBJ1-1; abundance: NA; v_gene: TRBV12-5; CDR3nt: TGTGCTAGTGCACTTAACACTGAAGCTTTCTTT; CDR3aa: CASALNTEAFF
d_gene: TRBD2; j_gene: TRBJ2-1; abundance: NA; v_gene: TRBV29-1; CDR3nt: TGCAGCGTCAAGCGGGGGAATGAGCAGTTCTTC; CDR3aa: CSVKRGNEQFF
d_gene: TRBD1; j_gene: TRBJ2-2; abundance: few; v_gene: TRBV5-4; CDR3nt: TGTGCCAGCAACCCAGGGACAGGGGACACCGGGGAGCTGTTTTTT; CDR3aa: CASNPGTGDTGELFF
d_gene: NA; j_gene: TRBJ2-1; abundance: NA; v_gene: TRBV2; CDR3nt: TGTGCCAGCACCGACTTCCTCCTGAATGAGCAGTTCTTC; CDR3aa: CASTDFLLNEQFF
d_gene: TRBD2; j_gene: TRBJ2-2; abundance: NA; v_gene: TRBV28; CDR3nt: TGTGCCAGCAGTTTACATACGGGAGGGCCAAAGACCGGGGAGCTGTTTTTT; CDR3aa: CASSLHTGGPKTGELFF
d_gene: TRBD1; j_gene: TRBJ1-2; abundance: NA; v_gene: TRBV15; CDR3nt: TGTGCCACCAGCGAGGGTCTAGGACAGGGCTTCCATGGCTACACCTTC; CDR3aa: CATSEGLGQGFHGYTF
d_gene: TRBD1; j_gene: TRBJ2-7; abundance: NA; v_gene: TRBV13; CDR3nt: TGTGCCAGCAGCTCACAGGGGTCCTCCTACGAGCAGTACTTC; CDR3aa: CASSSQGSSYEQYF
d_gene: NA; j_gene: TRBJ2-1; abundance: NA; v_gene: TRBV28; CDR3nt: TGTGCCAGCAGTTCCCCCACAGCCCCTTACAATGAGCAGTTCTTC; CDR3aa: CASSSPTAPYNEQFF
d_gene: NA; j_gene: TRBJ2-7; abundance: NA; v_gene: TRBV15; CDR3nt: TGTGCCACCAGCCAGGGGTGGGAGCAGTACTTC; CDR3aa: CATSQGWEQYF
d_gene: TRBD1; j_gene: TRBJ2-5; abundance: NA; v_gene: TRBV10-3; CDR3nt: TGTGCCATACAGGGGTTCCAAGAGACCCAGTACTTC; CDR3aa: CAIQGFQETQYF
d_gene: NA; j_gene: TRBJ2-5; abundance: NA; v_gene: TRBV6-5; CDR3nt: TGTGCCAGCAGTTACTTACAGGGATGGGAAGAGACCCAGTACTTC; CDR3aa: CASSYLQGWEETQYF
d_gene: NA; j_gene: TRBJ1-2; abundance: NA; v_gene: TRBV7-8; CDR3nt: TGTGCCAGCAGCTCAGCCCTGGGCATTAACTATGGCTACACCTTC; CDR3aa: CASSSALGINYGYTF
d_gene: NA; j_gene: TRBJ2-5; abundance: NA; v_gene: TRBV27; CDR3nt: TGTGCCAGCAGTTCCCGGACTGTAGAAGAGACCCAGTACTTC; CDR3aa: CASSSRTVEETQYF
d_gene: TRBD1; j_gene: TRBJ1-5; abundance: NA; v_gene: TRBV28; CDR3nt: TGTGCCAGCAGTTTTACAGGGGGTAGCAATCAGCCCCAGCATTTT; CDR3aa: CASSFTGGSNQPQHF
d_gene: NA; j_gene: TRBJ2-7; abundance: NA; v_gene: TRBV7-6; CDR3nt: TGTGCCAGCAGCCCCAGGGAGGCCTACGAGCAGTACTTC; CDR3aa: CASSPREAYEQYF
d_gene: TRBD1; j_gene: TRBJ2-1; abundance: NA; v_gene: TRBV5-1; CDR3nt: TGCGCCAGCACCATGGACAGGGGGTACAATGAGCAGTTCTTC; CDR3aa: CASTMDRGYNEQFF
d_gene: NA; j_gene: TRBJ1-6; abundance: once; v_gene: TRBV28; CDR3nt: TGTGCCAGCAGTTTAGGAGGGTTCAATTCACCCCTCCACTTT; CDR3aa: CASSLGGFNSPLHF
d_gene: TRBD1; j_gene: TRBJ1-1; abundance: once; v_gene: TRBV19; CDR3nt: TGTGCCAGTAGTCCAAGGGGGCGTGGTAGCACTGAAGCTTTCTTT; CDR3aa: CASSPRGRGSTEAFF